This entry describes one T cell receptor (beta chain). The antigen is unknown. One end of the junction is discordant with germline, which a read error may explain. The sample carries other DNA sequences with the same CDR3. Germline V lookup: CDR1 MDHEN, CDR2 SYDVKM. The CDR3 is 16 residues long. The data belong to a study of cytomegalovirus exposure and HLA in healthy donors. Study conclusions and caveats: Follow-up analysis later connected one missense variant in DCLRE1C with trimming of TCR beta V- and J-genes. Common viral pathogens seemed to be connected with several of the most significant clusters, according to a later analysis.

It was with 60 Vbeta and 13 Jbeta primers that the PCR ran. Measured with immunoSEQ multiplex PCR; TCRdb has only the in-frame clones, and not every one. The sample consists of 140,000 to 150,000 clones, approximately 65% of them appearing once. The V and J genes are TRBV28 and TRBJ2-3; possible D gene TRBD2, 6 bases. Material: PBMCs. This TCR was recovered from a woman aged 60-75 years in good health and CMV-seronegative. Here the CDR3 reads CASSLYGSIVTDTQYF. CDR3 sequence (DNA): TGTGCCAGCAGTTTGTACGGGAGTATCGTTACAGATACGCAATATTTT.